Below, 21 T cell receptor beta chains from the same sample are listed, as sequenced in a study of blood T cell repertoires in COVID-19. Here immunoSEQ multiplex PCR was the method, and the copy in TCRdb shows in-frame clones only, minus some. The sample yields approximately 260,000 clones, roughly 83% seen once. The specimen sequenced was peripheral blood. Receptors originate from a man in his 60s who had recovered from COVID-19.

This clone has only one observation. The chain links TRBV18 to TRBJ1-1; 7 bases line up with TRBD1. V shed 4 bases and J 1 base; nucleotides not matched to a gene: 3. The germline gives CDR1 KGHSH, CDR2 LQKENI. The CDR3 runs 14 residues. CDR3 nucleotide sequence: TGTGCCAGCTCACGACAGGGAGCGAACACTGAAGCTTTCTTT. It encodes CASSRQGANTEAFF.

V is TRBV19 and J is TRBJ2-2, with TRBD2 matching 8 bases. The CDR3 is made up of 19 amino acids. J gave up 6 bases and V 0 bases, and 15 bases lay outside the gene matches. The germline V gene has CDR1 LNHDA and CDR2 SQIVND (reference sequence). In nucleotides, the CDR3 is TGTGCCAGTAGTATAGATTTGAATAGCGGGACGGTCCGTTCCGGGGAGCTGTTTTTT. Translation: CASSIDLNSGTVRSGELFF.

The V gene is TRBV3-1 (or the pseudogene TRBV3-2), the J gene TRBJ2-3, with TRBD2 identical over 8 bases. Germline V CDR1 and CDR2: LGHDT, YNNKEL (reference sequence). The V and J ends lost 5 bases and 2 bases, in that order; junction bases with no gene match: 18. The CDR3 totals 19 residues. The CDR3 bases are TGTGCCAGCAGCTCCACCGCCTGGGGCGGGGGGCCGAACACAGATACGCAGTATTTT. As protein: CASSSTAWGGGPNTDTQYF.

This clone showed up many times. The J gene is TRBJ2-7, the V gene TRBV5-8; 10 bases align to TRBD2. V gave up 4 bases and J gave up 2 bases; unmatched junction bases: 3. Germline values: CDR1 SGHTS, CDR2 YDEGEE. CDR3 length: 14 residues. In nucleotides, the CDR3 is TGTGCCAGCAGCCCCGGACTAGCGGCCTACGAGCAGTACTTC. Its protein product is CASSPGLAAYEQYF.

This CDR3 reads CASSLDLAGVEQYF. The CDR3 DNA reads as TGTGCCAGCAGCCTCGATCTAGCGGGAGTTGAGCAGTACTTC. This chain joins TRBV4-2 and TRBJ2-7; 10 bases match TRBD2. The germline gives CDR1 LGHNA, CDR2 YNFKEQ. With V trimmed by 4 bases and J by 7 bases, 7 bases remained unmatched. This CDR3 comprises 14 residues.

This clone was picked up one time. The rearrangement links TRBV28 to TRBJ2-7, with D possibly being TRBD2 (6 bases). This CDR3 spans 13 amino acids. V was trimmed by 5 bases and J by 1 base, leaving 9 bases between them. Per germline, CDR1 MDHEN and CDR2 SYDVKM. This chain's CDR3 is CASSPEGSYEQYF. The CDR3, as DNA: TGTGCCAGCAGTCCGGAGGGGTCCTACGAGCAGTACTTC.

Worth noting for this clone: Other DNA sequences within the sample encode an identical CDR3. The rearrangement uses TRBV29-1 and TRBJ2-3; unclear D gene. In germline, CDR1 is SQVTM, CDR2 ANQGSEA. The V and J ends lost 5 bases and 0 bases respectively, with 3 bases between them. This CDR3 region has 11 residues. The CDR3 coding sequence is TGCAGCGTTACTAGCACAGATACGCAGTATTTT. Amino acid sequence: CSVTSTDTQYF.

The genes are TRBV6-5 and TRBJ2-2; no definite D call. The CDR3 is 12 residues long. Germline V gene sequence: CDR1 MNHEY, CDR2 SVGAGI. The V end lost 1 base, the J end lost 8 bases, and 5 bases lay between the germline ends. CDR3 region: CASSYLVGELFF. Here the CDR3 DNA reads TGTGCCAGCAGTTACTTAGTTGGGGAGCTGTTTTTT.

This rearrangement joins TRBV6-5 to TRBJ1-1, with unresolved D. The CDR3 totals 15 residues. The ends were cut back, 7 bases at V and 1 base at J, with 16 bases in the middle. Germline V gene data show CDR1 as MNHEY and CDR2 as SVGAGI. CDR3 residues: CASISLRVRNTEAFF. The CDR3 region has the DNA TGTGCCAGCATTAGTTTACGGGTTAGGAACACTGAAGCTTTCTTT.

The V gene is TRBV27, the J gene TRBJ2-3, with 11 bases matching TRBD2. CDR1 MNHEY and CDR2 SMNVEV come from the germline V gene (reference sequence). V was clipped by 3 bases and J by 5 bases; unmatched bases: 13. The CDR3 extends over 18 amino acids. The CDR3 DNA reads TGTGCCAGCAGTTTCCGACGGGATTCCGGGACTAGCGGAGATACGCAGTATTTT. Its protein product is CASSFRRDSGTSGDTQYF.

The rearrangement uses TRBV18 and TRBJ2-2; TRBD1 aligns across 10 bases. Germline V CDR1 and CDR2: KGHSH, LQKENI. V shed 4 bases, J shed 4 bases, and the junction held 12 bases outside the gene matches. This CDR3 is built from 18 residues. The CDR3 DNA reads TGTGCCAGCTCACAACAACCCCCGACAGGGGGCGGCACCGGGGAGCTGTTTTTT. It yields the protein CASSQQPPTGGGTGELFF.

The J gene is TRBJ2-7, the V gene TRBV7-3; 9 bases line up with TRBD2. Looked up from germline, CDR1 is SGHTA and CDR2 is FQGTGA. The CDR3 has 15 residues. V dropped 3 bases and J dropped 2; count of bases not matched to a gene: 5. In DNA, the CDR3 is TGTGCCAGCAGCTTGGCTAGCGGGGCCCCCTACGAGCAGTACTTC. Its protein product is CASSLASGAPYEQYF.

The chain is built from TRBV28 and TRBJ2-3; TRBD1 is a possible D gene (6 bases). The CDR3 is made up of 14 amino acids. Per germline, CDR1 MDHEN and CDR2 SYDVKM. The V end was cut by 5 bases, the J end by 1 base, with 10 bases between. CDR3 coding DNA: TGTGCCAGCAGTGAGACAGGAGGCACAGATACGCAGTATTTT. Translated: CASSETGGTDTQYF.

This chain links TRBV5-1 with TRBJ2-5; D uncertain. The CDR3 is 13 amino acids. Germline-derived CDR1 and CDR2 are SGHRS and YFSETQ. Trimming cost V 4 bases and J 3 bases, with 10 bases left between them. For the CDR3, the DNA is TGCGCCAGCAGCCCCGGAGCGAAAGAGACCCAGTACTTC. It codes for CASSPGAKETQYF. Variable domain in full (rest from reference TRBV5-1 and TRBJ2-5): KAGVTQTPRYLIKTRGQQVTLSCSPISGHRSVSWYQQTPGQGLQFLFEYFSETQRNKGNFPGRFSGRQFSNSRSEMNVSTLELGDSALYLCASSPGAKETQYFGPGTRLLVL.

This rearrangement joins TRBV7-9 to TRBJ2-3, with TRBD1 identical over 8 bases. This CDR3 region has 16 residues. Germline CDR1 reads SEHNR; CDR2 reads FQNEAQ (reference sequence). V lost 5 bases, J lost 1 base, and 8 bases stayed unmatched. The CDR3 loop reads CASSQGTGVGTDTQYF. In DNA, the CDR3 is TGTGCCAGCAGCCAAGGGACAGGAGTGGGCACAGATACGCAGTATTTT. Full variable domain (rest looked up from reference TRBV7-9 and TRBJ2-3): DTGVSQNPRHKITKRGQNVTFRCDPISEHNRLYWYRQTLGQGPEFLTYFQNEAQLEKSRLLSDRFSAERPKGSFSTLEIQRTEQGDSAMYLCASSQGTGVGTDTQYFGPGTRLTVL.

This chain joins TRBV15 and TRBJ2-5, with D hard to call. V shed 1 base and J shed 4 bases, with 7 bases lying between them. This CDR3 is built from 13 residues. Germline V gene lookup returns CDR1 LNHNV and CDR2 YYDKDF (reference sequence). CDR3 region: CATSRAVAETQYF. CDR3 sequence (DNA): TGTGCCACCAGCAGAGCGGTTGCAGAGACCCAGTACTTC.

The chain combines TRBV30 with TRBJ2-5; possibly TRBD1 for D (6 bases). V lost 0 bases to trimming and J lost 5 bases, with 10 bases between them. The CDR3 runs 13 residues. In germline, CDR1 is GTSNPN, CDR2 SVGIG (reference sequence). The CDR3 spells CAWSVQGRETQYF. As DNA, the CDR3 is TGTGCCTGGAGTGTACAGGGCAGGGAGACCCAGTACTTC.

The chain employs TRBV7-9 and TRBJ2-3; 10 bases are a match to TRBD2. There are 16 residues in the CDR3. Trimming removed 4 bases from V and 0 bases from J; junction bases left unmatched: 4. CDR1 and CDR2 from the germline V gene are SEHNR and FQNEAQ (reference sequence). The CDR3, as DNA: TGTGCCAGCAGCTCTGGACTAGCGGCTAGCACAGATACGCAGTATTTT. Translated, it gives CASSSGLAASTDTQYF. The variable domain in full, with the rest retrieved from reference TRBV7-9 and TRBJ2-3, is DTGVSQNPRHKITKRGQNVTFRCDPISEHNRLYWYRQTLGQGPEFLTYFQNEAQLEKSRLLSDRFSAERPKGSFSTLEIQRTEQGDSAMYLCASSSGLAASTDTQYFGPGTRLTVL.

The J gene is TRBJ1-2, the V gene TRBV27, with D uncertain. Deletions cut 10 bases from V and 5 bases from J, with 11 bases between. CDR1 is MNHEY, CDR2 SMNVEV, per germline (reference sequence). The CDR3 spans 11 residues. Here the CDR3 reads CATRAGYGYTF. For the CDR3, the DNA is TGTGCCACGAGGGCGGGGTATGGCTACACCTTC.

The J gene is TRBJ2-7, the V gene TRBV5-1, with D tentatively TRBD2 (6 bases). Germline V gene lookup returns CDR1 SGHRS and CDR2 YFSETQ. This CDR3 comprises 14 residues. Trimming left V 5 bases short and J 2 bases short, with 14 bases between. This CDR3 reads CASRRREYPYEQYF. The CDR3 DNA is TGCGCCAGCAGGCGGCGGGAATACCCCTACGAGCAGTACTTC.

The CDR3 is CASSRMGASNQPQHF. The CDR3 region has the DNA TGTGCCAGTAGTAGGATGGGGGCGAGCAATCAGCCCCAGCATTTT. J is TRBJ1-5 and V is TRBV19, with a possible D match to TRBD1 (6 bases). This CDR3 spans 15 amino acids. Germline V gene data show CDR1 as LNHDA and CDR2 as SQIVND (reference sequence). Trimming left V 4 bases short and J 1 base short, with 11 bases between. The complete variable domain, with remaining parts taken from reference TRBV19 and TRBJ1-5, reads DGGITQSPKYLFRKEGQNVTLSCEQNLNHDAMYWYRQDPGQGLRLIYYSQIVNDFQKGDIAEGYSVSREKKESFPLTVTSAQKNPTAFYLCASSRMGASNQPQHFGDGTRLSIL.